The next 17 T cell receptor beta chains were all read from a single sample in a study of beta chain features in type 1 diabetes. Study-level results: For Type 1 diabetes patients, all four CD4+ subsets carried TCRB CDR3s that were moderately but significantly shorter.

The isolated RNA, all of it, was reverse transcribed, so expressed TCRB transcripts were what got sequenced. Data came from immunoSEQ multiplex PCR; TCRdb stores just in-frame clones and leaves some out. The sample has over 300,000 clones, approximately 10% seen once; the top ten hold approximately 1%. No antigens are known for them. The sequenced material came from central memory CD4+ T cells from blood. These receptors were obtained from a young man with type 1 diabetes.

The gene calls are TRBV2 and TRBJ2-3, with TRBD1 identical over 7 bases. V shed 6 bases and J 4 bases; nucleotides not matched to a gene: 10. The CDR3 totals 15 residues. From germline, CDR1 is SNHLY and CDR2 FYNNEI. In nucleotides, the CDR3 is TGTGCCAGCAGGGGAGACAGGGTAGGCGCAGATACGCAGTATTTT. Translated: CASRGDRVGADTQYF.

This chain uses TRBV7-9 with TRBJ2-2; 7 nucleotides agree with TRBD2. Germline assignment: CDR1 SEHNR and CDR2 FQNEAQ (reference sequence). With 3 bases clipped from V and 3 bases from J, the junction kept 4 bases outside the gene matches. The CDR3 has 15 residues. The DNA for the CDR3 is TGTGCCAGCAGCTTTCGCGGGGGAGACACCGGGGAGCTGTTTTTT. It encodes CASSFRGGDTGELFF.

This clone occurred a few times. The chain carries TRBV2 and TRBJ2-1; D is undetermined. The length of the CDR3 is 13 residues. Germline CDR1 and CDR2: SNHLY and FYNNEI. Deletions cut 8 bases from V and 15 bases from J, with 23 bases between. CDR3 protein: CASGPLGEEAPFF. The CDR3 DNA reads TGTGCCAGCGGGCCCCTAGGCGAGGAAGCCCCGTTCTTC.

The chain employs TRBV19 and TRBJ1-2; D perhaps matches TRBD1 (6 bases). The length of the CDR3 is 14 residues. Trimming took 3 bases from V and 5 from J, leaving 13 bases between them. Germline lookup yields CDR1 LNHDA and CDR2 SQIVND (reference sequence). For the CDR3, the DNA is TGTGCCAGTAGTATTACAGGGATCCGTTATGGCTACACCTTC. As protein: CASSITGIRYGYTF.

This clone has just a few counts. The genes are TRBV30 and TRBJ2-4; 8 nucleotides line up with TRBD2. CDR3 length: 17 residues. V was clipped by 0 bases and J by 0 bases; unmatched bases: 7. Germline V gives CDR1 GTSNPN, CDR2 SVGIG (reference sequence). The chain's CDR3 is CAWSVQQRGLAKNIQYF. The CDR3 bases are TGTGCCTGGAGTGTACAGCAGCGGGGGTTAGCCAAAAACATTCAGTACTTC.

J is TRBJ1-4 and V is TRBV28; D might be TRBD1 (5 bases). The CDR3 runs 14 residues. V lost 3 bases, J lost 6 bases, and 11 bases lay in between. Germline lookup yields CDR1 MDHEN and CDR2 SYDVKM. The CDR3 is CASSFWQGHEKLFF. Written as DNA, the CDR3 is TGTGCCAGCAGTTTCTGGCAGGGCCATGAAAAACTGTTTTTT. The complete variable domain, with remaining parts taken from reference TRBV28 and TRBJ1-4, reads DVKVTQSSRYLVKRTGEKVFLECVQDMDHENMFWYRQDPGLGLRLIYFSYDVKMKEKGDIPEGYSVSREKKERFSLILESASTNQTSMYLCASSFWQGHEKLFFGSGTQLSVL.

The rearrangement links TRBV11-2 to TRBJ2-2; weak D call: TRBD2 (6 bases). CDR3 length: 16 residues. Germline V gives CDR1 SGHAT, CDR2 FQNNGV. The V and J ends lost 5 bases and 6 bases respectively, with 19 bases between them. The CDR3 protein is CASSAQTSGNSGELFF. In DNA form, the CDR3 reads TGTGCCAGCAGCGCCCAGACTAGTGGAAACTCCGGGGAGCTGTTTTTT.

The chain is built from TRBV11-3 and TRBJ2-4; D is tentatively TRBD1 or TRBD2 (5 bases each). This CDR3 spans 14 amino acids. Germline CDR1 reads SGHNT; CDR2 reads YENEEA. The ends were cut back, 2 bases at V and 5 bases at J, with 10 bases in the middle. CDR3 loop: CASSLQGDENIQYF. As DNA, the CDR3 is TGTGCCAGCAGCTTACAGGGAGACGAAAACATTCAGTACTTC.

This clone has more than one count but fewer than ten. The rearrangement links TRBV7-2 to TRBJ2-2; D may be TRBD1 (5 bases). The germline gives CDR1 SGHTA, CDR2 FQGNSA. This CDR3 has 15 amino acids. The ends were cut back, 3 bases at V and 2 bases at J, with 10 bases in the middle. The CDR3 protein is CASSLQGANTGELFF. The CDR3 region has the DNA TGTGCCAGCAGCTTGCAAGGGGCTAACACCGGGGAGCTGTTTTTT.

The chain has TRBV19 and TRBJ2-7; the D is unclear. V was shortened by 5 bases and J by 3 bases, with 8 bases between the two germline ends. The CDR3 runs 12 residues. Germline CDR1 reads LNHDA; CDR2 reads SQIVND (reference sequence). The DNA of the CDR3 is TGTGCCAGTAGTTTGGCAGACTACGAGCAGTACTTC. Amino acids: CASSLADYEQYF.

This clone showed up just a few times. This chain joins TRBV28 and TRBJ2-5; 7 positions agree with TRBD2. V lost 8 bases, J lost 2 bases, and 14 bases stayed unmatched. Per germline, CDR1 MDHEN and CDR2 SYDVKM. This CDR3 has 16 residues. In DNA, the CDR3 is TGTGCCAGCCATATGGGAATCAGCGGGGAACAAGAGACCCAGTACTTC. This encodes CASHMGISGEQETQYF.

As regards this clone: At the DNA level, this CDR3 is encoded by other sequences in the same sample as well. This sequence joins TRBV5-1 and TRBJ1-2; tentatively, D is TRBD1 (5 bases). The CDR3 totals 14 residues. CDR1 and CDR2 (germline): SGHRS, YFSETQ. The V end lost 0 bases, the J end lost 7 bases, and 13 bases lay between the germline ends. The CDR3 region is CASSLGSGIGGYTF. The CDR3 bases are TGCGCCAGCAGCTTGGGTTCAGGGATCGGTGGCTACACCTTC.

This clone came up a few times. This rearrangement joins TRBV7-2 to TRBJ2-7; 8 bases agree with TRBD1. J lost 3 bases, V lost 3 bases, and 7 bases had no gene match. The CDR3 loop spans 15 amino acids. Germline lookup yields CDR1 SGHTA and CDR2 FQGNSA. CDR3 in amino acids: CASSFTKGQGYEQYF. In DNA form, the CDR3 reads TGTGCCAGCAGCTTCACTAAAGGACAGGGCTACGAGCAGTACTTC.

This clone was counted at least ten times. The gene calls are TRBV11-2 and TRBJ1-5; TRBD1 might be the D (5 bases). The CDR3 totals 15 residues. With 5 bases removed from V and 3 bases from J, the gap between germline ends came to 14 bases. CDR1 SGHAT and CDR2 FQNNGV come from the germline V gene. CDR3 sequence (DNA): TGTGCCAGCAGCCCAGGGAGTACTCCCAATCAGCCCCAGCATTTT. It is translated as CASSPGSTPNQPQHF.

This clone came up a few times. This same CDR3 is encoded by further DNA sequences in the sample. The gene calls are TRBV30 and TRBJ1-4; D remains unclear. The V and J ends lost 0 bases and 4 bases respectively, with 9 bases between them. Germline assignment: CDR1 GTSNPN and CDR2 SVGIG (reference sequence). The CDR3 is made up of 14 amino acids. The CDR3 nucleotides are TGTGCCTGGAGTGTAACAGACCTTAATGAAAAACTGTTTTTT. Translation gives CAWSVTDLNEKLFF.

The rearrangement uses TRBV28 and TRBJ2-3; 11 bases agree with TRBD2. V shed 4 bases, J shed 2 bases, and the junction held 5 bases outside the gene matches. The CDR3 spans 16 residues. The germline V gene encodes CDR1 MDHEN and CDR2 SYDVKM. CDR3 region: CASSSPSGGHTDTQYF. The CDR3 nucleotides read TGTGCCAGCAGTTCCCCTAGCGGGGGGCACACAGATACGCAGTATTTT.

The sample holds a few counts of this clone. The chain uses TRBV5-1 and TRBJ2-3; tentatively, D is TRBD2 (5 bases). Germline V lookup: CDR1 SGHRS, CDR2 YFSETQ. CDR3 length equals 16 residues. With 0 bases removed from V and 6 bases from J, the gap between germline ends came to 17 bases. For the CDR3, the DNA is TGCGCCAGCAGCTTGGATCAGAGCGCGGGTTGGGATACGCAGTATTTT. Translated, it gives CASSLDQSAGWDTQYF.